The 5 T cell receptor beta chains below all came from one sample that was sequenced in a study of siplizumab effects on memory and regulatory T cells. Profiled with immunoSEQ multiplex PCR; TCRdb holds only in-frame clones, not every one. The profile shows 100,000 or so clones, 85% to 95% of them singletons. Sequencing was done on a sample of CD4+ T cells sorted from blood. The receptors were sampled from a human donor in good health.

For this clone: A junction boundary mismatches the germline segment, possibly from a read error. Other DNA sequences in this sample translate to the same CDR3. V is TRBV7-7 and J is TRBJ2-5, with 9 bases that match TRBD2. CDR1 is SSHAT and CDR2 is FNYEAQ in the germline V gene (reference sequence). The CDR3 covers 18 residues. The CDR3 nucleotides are TGTGCTAGCAGCCGTGGCGGGCTAGCGGGGTTTAACCAAGAGACCCAGTACTTC. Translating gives CASSRGGLAGFNQETQYF.

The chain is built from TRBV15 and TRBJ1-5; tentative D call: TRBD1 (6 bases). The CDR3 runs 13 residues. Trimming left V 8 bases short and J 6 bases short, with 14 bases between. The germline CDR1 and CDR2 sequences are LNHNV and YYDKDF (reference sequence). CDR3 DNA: TGTGCCACCTCCCCAGGGGCGGGTCAGCCCCAGCATTTT. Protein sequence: CATSPGAGQPQHF.

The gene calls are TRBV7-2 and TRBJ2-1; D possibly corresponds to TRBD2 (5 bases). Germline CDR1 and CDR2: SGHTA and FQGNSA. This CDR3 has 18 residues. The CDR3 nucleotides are TGTGCAATCGAGGGTGGTCTAGCACAATTTTTGGTGCACAATGAGCAGTTCTTC. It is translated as CAIEGGLAQFLVHNEQFF.

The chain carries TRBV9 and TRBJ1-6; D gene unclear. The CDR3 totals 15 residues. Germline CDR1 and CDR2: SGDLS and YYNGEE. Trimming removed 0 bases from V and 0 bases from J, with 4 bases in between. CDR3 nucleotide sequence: TGTGCCAGCAGCGTAGGGAGCTCCTATAATTCACCCCTCCACTTT. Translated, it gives CASSVGSSYNSPLHF. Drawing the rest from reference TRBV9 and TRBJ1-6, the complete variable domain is DSGVTQTPKHLITATGQRVTLRCSPRSGDLSVYWYQQSLDQGLQFLIQYYNGEERAKGNILERFSAQQFPDLHSELNLSSLELGDSALYFCASSVGSSYNSPLHFGNGTRLTVT.

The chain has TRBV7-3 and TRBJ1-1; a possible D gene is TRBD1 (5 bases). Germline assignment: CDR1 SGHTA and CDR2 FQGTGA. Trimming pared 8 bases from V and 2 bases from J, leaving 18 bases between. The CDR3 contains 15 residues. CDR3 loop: CASAREGSYNTEAFF. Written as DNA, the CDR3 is TGTGCCAGCGCCCGAGAGGGGTCCTATAACACTGAAGCTTTCTTT.